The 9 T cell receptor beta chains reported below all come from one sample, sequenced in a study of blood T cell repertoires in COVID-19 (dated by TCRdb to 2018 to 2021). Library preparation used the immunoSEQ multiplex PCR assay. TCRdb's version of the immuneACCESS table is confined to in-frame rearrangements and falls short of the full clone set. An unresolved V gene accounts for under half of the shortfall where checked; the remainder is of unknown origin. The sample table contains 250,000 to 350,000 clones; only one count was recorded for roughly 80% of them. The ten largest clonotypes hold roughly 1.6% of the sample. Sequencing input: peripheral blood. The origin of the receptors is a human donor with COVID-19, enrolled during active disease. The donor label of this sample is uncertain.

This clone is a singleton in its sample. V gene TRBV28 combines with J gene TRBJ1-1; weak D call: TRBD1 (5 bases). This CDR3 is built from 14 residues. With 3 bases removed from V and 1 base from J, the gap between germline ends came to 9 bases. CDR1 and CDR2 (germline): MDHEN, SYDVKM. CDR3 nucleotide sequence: TGTGCCAGCAGTTTTTGGCAGGGGAACACTGAAGCTTTCTTT. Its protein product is CASSFWQGNTEAFF.

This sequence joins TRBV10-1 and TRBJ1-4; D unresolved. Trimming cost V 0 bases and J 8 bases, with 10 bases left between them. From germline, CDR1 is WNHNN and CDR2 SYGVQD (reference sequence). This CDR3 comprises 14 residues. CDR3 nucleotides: TGCGCCAGCAGTGAGTCCGGAGGGTACGAAAAACTGTTTTTT. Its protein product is CASSESGGYEKLFF.

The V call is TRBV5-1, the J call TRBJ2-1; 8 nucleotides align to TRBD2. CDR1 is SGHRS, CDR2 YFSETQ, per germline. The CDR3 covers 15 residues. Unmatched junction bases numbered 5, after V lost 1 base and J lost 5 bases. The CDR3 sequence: CASSLFSGKDNEQFF. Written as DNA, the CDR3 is TGCGCCAGCAGCTTGTTTAGCGGGAAAGACAATGAGCAGTTCTTC.

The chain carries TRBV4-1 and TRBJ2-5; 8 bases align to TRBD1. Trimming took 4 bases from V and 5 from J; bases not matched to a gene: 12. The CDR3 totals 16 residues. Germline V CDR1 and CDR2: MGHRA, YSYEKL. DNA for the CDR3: TGCGCCAGCAGCCCCGCCGACAGGGGAATTACGGAGACCCAGTACTTC. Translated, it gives CASSPADRGITETQYF.

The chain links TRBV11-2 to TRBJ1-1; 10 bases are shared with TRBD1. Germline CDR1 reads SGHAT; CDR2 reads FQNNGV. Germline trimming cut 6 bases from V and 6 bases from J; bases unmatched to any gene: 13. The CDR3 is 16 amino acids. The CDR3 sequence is CASRSQRGQGFPEAFF. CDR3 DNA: TGTGCCAGCAGGTCACAAAGGGGACAGGGGTTTCCTGAAGCTTTCTTT.

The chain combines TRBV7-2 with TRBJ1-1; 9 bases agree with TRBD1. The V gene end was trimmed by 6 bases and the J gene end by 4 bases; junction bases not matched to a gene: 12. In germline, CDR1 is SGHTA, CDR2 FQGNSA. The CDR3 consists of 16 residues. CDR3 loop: CASSTGGFILRTEAFF. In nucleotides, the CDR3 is TGTGCCAGCAGTACAGGGGGCTTTATACTTCGCACTGAAGCTTTCTTT. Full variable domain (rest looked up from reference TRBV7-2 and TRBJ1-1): GAGVSQSPSNKVTEKGKDVELRCDPISGHTALYWYRQSLGQGLEFLIYFQGNSAPDKSGLPSDRFSAERTGGSVSTLTIQRTQQEDSAVYLCASSTGGFILRTEAFFGQGTRLTVV.

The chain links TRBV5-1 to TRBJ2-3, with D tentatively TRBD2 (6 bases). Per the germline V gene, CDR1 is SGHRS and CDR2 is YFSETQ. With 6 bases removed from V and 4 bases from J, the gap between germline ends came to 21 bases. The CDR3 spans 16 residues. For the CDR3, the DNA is TGCGCCAGCACCCCTCTGGGCCTCGGGGGTGCAGATACGCAGTATTTT. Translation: CASTPLGLGGADTQYF. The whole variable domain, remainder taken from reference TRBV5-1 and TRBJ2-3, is KAGVTQTPRYLIKTRGQQVTLSCSPISGHRSVSWYQQTPGQGLQFLFEYFSETQRNKGNFPGRFSGRQFSNSRSEMNVSTLELGDSALYLCASTPLGLGGADTQYFGPGTRLTVL.

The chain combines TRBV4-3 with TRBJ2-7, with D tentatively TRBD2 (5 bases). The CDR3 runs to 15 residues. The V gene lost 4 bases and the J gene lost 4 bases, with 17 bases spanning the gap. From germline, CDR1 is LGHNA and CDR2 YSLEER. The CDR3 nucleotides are TGCGCCAGCAGCCCCGGGGTCCTGGAAGGATACGAGCAGTACTTC. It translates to CASSPGVLEGYEQYF.

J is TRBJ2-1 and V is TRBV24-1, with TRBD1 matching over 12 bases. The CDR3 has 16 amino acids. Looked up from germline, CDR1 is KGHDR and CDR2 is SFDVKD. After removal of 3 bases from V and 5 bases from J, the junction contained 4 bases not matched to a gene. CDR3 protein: CATSDLGQGADNEQFF. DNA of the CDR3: TGTGCCACCAGTGATCTGGGACAGGGGGCCGACAATGAGCAGTTCTTC.